The 28 T cell receptor beta chains reported below all come from one sample, sequenced in a study of CD4 and CD8 cells across lung adenocarcinoma regions. Each CDR3 protein is one row after TCRdb ran MiXCR on the PCR reads. This table holds tens of thousands of distinct CDR3 sequences, 52% found once. Specimen: CD4+ T cells from the center of a lung tumor. These receptor sequences come from a male donor with lung adenocarcinoma. The CD4 and CD8 labels of this study may be unreliable.

The chain employs TRBV6-5 and TRBJ2-2; possible D gene TRBD2, 5 bases. Trimming removed 6 bases from V and 13 bases from J, with 24 bases in between. CDR1 and CDR2 (germline): MNHEY, SVGAGI. CDR3 size: 15 residues. The CDR3, as DNA: TGTGCCAGCAGACTCCAGTCCGGGATCACAGATGCGCTGTTTTTT. Translation: CASRLQSGITDALFF.

The J gene is TRBJ2-2, the V gene TRBV10-3; D might be TRBD2 (6 bases). This CDR3 region has 15 residues. Germline CDR1 is ENHRY and CDR2 is SYGVKD. V gave up 6 bases and J gave up 16 bases, with 27 bases separating them. The CDR3 is CAIRLQSGSTGAQFF. CDR3 coding DNA: TGTGCCATCAGACTCCAGTCCGGGAGCACCGGTGCGCAGTTTTTT.

In the case of this clonotype: One end of the junction does not line up with germline, which may come from a read error. The chain is built from TRBV6-1 and TRBJ2-4; 9 bases map to TRBD1. Germline V gives CDR1 MNHNS, CDR2 SASEGT. This CDR3 comprises 15 residues. This chain's CDR3 is CASSRTGEGTNTQYF. In nucleotides, the CDR3 is TGTGCCAGCAGCCGGACAGGGGAAGGCACAAACACGCAGTATTTC.

This clonotype was found many times. The chain has TRBV6-5 and TRBJ2-3, with 8 bases lining up with TRBD1. Looked up from germline, CDR1 is MNHEY and CDR2 is SVGAGI. V was clipped by 5 bases and J by 0 bases; unmatched bases: 1. The CDR3 is 14 residues long. The CDR3 reads CASSRTGSTDTQYF. CDR3 nucleotide sequence: TGTGCCAGCAGTCGGACAGGGAGCACAGATACGCAGTATTTT.

This clonotype was detected many times. This chain connects TRBV15 to TRBJ2-1, with 12 bases fitting TRBD2. After removal of 5 bases from V and 8 bases from J, the junction contained 7 bases not matched to a gene. CDR1 and CDR2 from the germline V gene are LNHNV and YYDKDF (reference sequence). The CDR3 runs 15 residues. CDR3 nucleotide sequence: TGTGCCACCAGCGGAGGGACTAGCGGGCCAGATGAGCAGTTCTTC. It encodes CATSGGTSGPDEQFF.

As regards this clonotype: Sequence at one end of the junction differs from germline and may be a read error. The chain links TRBV27 to TRBJ2-2; 7 bases are a match to TRBD1. The CDR3 extends over 14 amino acids. Germline CDR1 is MNHEY and CDR2 is SMNVEV (reference sequence). This CDR3 is CASTDRVNTGEQFF. The CDR3 DNA sequence: TGTGCCAGCACCGACAGGGTGAACACCGGGGAGCAGTTTTTC.

As for this clonotype: No conserved phenylalanine or tryptophan is present at the end of the CDR3, so a read error is the likely explanation. Because the CDR3's place on the DNA is in doubt, the DNA is left out and the CDR3 is given as listed by TCRdb. The chain links TRBV10-3 to TRBJ2-5; TRBD1 reflects the table's D call only, with no check against the DNA. Both ends counted, the CDR3 spans 14 residues. Germline CDR1 is ENHRY and CDR2 is SYGVKD. The chain's CDR3 is CAIGFLTGAKSQHS.

The V gene is TRBV27, the J gene TRBJ2-3, with D perhaps TRBD1 or TRBD2 (5 bases each). V dropped 2 bases and J dropped 7 bases, with 19 bases sitting between them. Looked up from germline, CDR1 is MNHEY and CDR2 is SMNVEV (reference sequence). This CDR3 comprises 16 residues. Here the CDR3 reads CASSLIGTLLKNTQYF. The CDR3 DNA reads TGTGCCAGCAGTTTAATCGGGACGTTACTCAAAAATACGCAGTATTTT.

This chain's CDR3 is CASSQVYPWGANEQFF. The CDR3 region has the DNA TGCGCCAGCAGCCAAGTTTATCCGTGGGGGGCCAATGAGCAGTTCTTC. V is TRBV4-1 and J is TRBJ2-1; D may match TRBD1 or TRBD2 (6 bases each). In germline, CDR1 is MGHRA, CDR2 YSYEKL. The CDR3 has 16 residues. Trimming left V 1 base short and J 6 bases short, with 16 bases between.

This rearrangement joins TRBV6-5 to TRBJ2-3, with unresolved D. Deletions cut 6 bases from V and 11 bases from J, with 24 bases between. The CDR3 extends over 15 amino acids. Looked up from germline, CDR1 is MNHEY and CDR2 is SVGAGI. CDR3 protein: CASRLQSVSPGKQYF. The CDR3 region has the DNA TGTGCCAGCAGACTCCAGTCTGTAAGTCCCGGTAAGCAGTATTTT.

Details on this clonotype: The junction departs from the called germline gene at one end, perhaps through a read error. This rearrangement joins TRBV27 to TRBJ2-6; D could derive from TRBD1 or TRBD2 (6 bases each). The CDR3 extends over 15 amino acids. Germline CDR1 MNHEY, CDR2 SMNVEV (reference sequence). The CDR3 region is CASSFGHSGAYVLTF. CDR3 DNA: TGTGCCAGCAGTTTCGGACACTCGGGGGCCTACGTCCTGACCTTC.

The V and J genes are TRBV11-3 and TRBJ2-3; 10 nucleotides align to TRBD2. The better agreement between TRBJ2-1 and the DNA end casts doubt on the J call. The CDR3 is made up of 15 amino acids. Germline CDR1 is SGHNT and CDR2 is YENEEA. The CDR3 DNA follows: TGTGCCAGCAGCAGAAGCGGGAGGGCCTCGGATGAGCAGTTCTTC. Translation gives CASSRSGRASDEQFF.

This sequence joins TRBV6-1 and TRBJ2-2; possible D gene TRBD2, 6 bases. The V end lost 7 bases, the J end lost 16 bases, and 31 bases lay between the germline ends. CDR3 length: 16 residues. CDR1 MNHNS and CDR2 SASEGT come from the germline V gene. Written as DNA, the CDR3 is TGTGCCAGCAAGCAGGGACTGGCGGTGAACACCGGTGCGCAGTTTTTT. Protein product: CASKQGLAVNTGAQFF.

Notes on this clonotype: The junction departs from the called germline gene at one end, perhaps through a read error. V gene TRBV27 combines with J gene TRBJ2-3, with TRBD1 matching over 7 bases. The CDR3 contains 17 residues. Germline V gene data show CDR1 as MNHEY and CDR2 as SMNVEV (reference sequence). The CDR3 here is CASSPGRGGRDKETQYF. The CDR3 DNA sequence: TGTGCCAGCAGTCCGGGCCGAGGGGGCCGTGACAAAGAGACCCAGTATTTC.

The chain is built from TRBV4-2 and TRBJ1-1; 7 bases agree with TRBD1. Per germline, CDR1 LGHNA and CDR2 YNFKEQ. The CDR3 is 17 amino acids. V lost 0 bases, J lost 0 bases, and 7 bases stayed unmatched. CDR3 amino acids: CASSQDLTGTMNTEAFF. CDR3 DNA sequence: TGTGCCAGCAGCCAAGATTTGACAGGGACAATGAACACTGAAGCTTTCTTT.

This clonotype was detected once. This chain joins TRBV11-3 and TRBJ2-1; 9 bases align to TRBD1. Germline V gives CDR1 SGHNT, CDR2 YENEEA. The CDR3 consists of 15 residues. Trimming at V came to 4 bases and at J to 8 bases, leaving 9 bases not matched to a gene. This CDR3 is CASSYRSGQGHEQFF. As DNA, the CDR3 is TGTGCCAGCAGCTACCGTTCGGGACAGGGCCATGAGCAGTTCTTC.

In its sample, this clonotype was seen a few times. This chain joins TRBV7-2 and TRBJ2-7; TRBD2 matches 8 bases. This CDR3 has 17 residues. Germline values: CDR1 SGHTA, CDR2 FQGNSA. J lost 5 bases, V lost 0 bases, and 12 bases had no gene match. CDR3: CASSLAWGRAGANEQYF. CDR3 coding DNA: TGTGCCAGCAGCTTAGCGTGGGGTCGAGCGGGAGCTAACGAGCAGTACTTC.

This clonotype showed up just a few times. CDR3 in DNA: TGTGCCAGCAGCCGGAGGGAGTACAATGAGCAGTTCTTC. As protein: CASSRREYNEQFF. V gene TRBV6-1 combines with J gene TRBJ2-1; D possibly corresponds to TRBD2 (6 bases). The germline V and J ends were trimmed by 6 bases and 4 bases, with 10 bases remaining between them. The CDR3 contains 13 residues. In germline, CDR1 is MNHNS, CDR2 SASEGT.

This clonotype was counted between two and nine times. The genes are TRBV30 and TRBJ2-5; 7 bases align to TRBD2. V was clipped by 7 bases and J by 5 bases; unmatched bases: 10. CDR3 size: 13 residues. Germline V gene sequence: CDR1 GTSNPN, CDR2 SVGIG (reference sequence). Here the CDR3 reads CASSGGGLETQYF. CDR3 nucleotides: TGTGCCTCATCCGGGGGAGGGCTTGAGACCCAGTACTTC.

This clonotype was found a few times. CDR3 nucleotides: TGCAGTGCTAGAAAGACTAGCGGGAGGAACACACCAGCAGATACGCAGTATTTT. It yields the protein CSARKTSGRNTPADTQYF. The rearrangement joins TRBV20-1 to TRBJ2-3; 13 nucleotides line up with TRBD2. Germline V lookup: CDR1 DFQATT, CDR2 SNEGSKA (reference sequence). The CDR3 runs to 18 residues. J was trimmed by 4 bases and V by 2 bases; bases with no gene match: 12.

This clonotype has at least ten counts. This rearrangement joins TRBV27 to TRBJ1-1; 8 bases map to TRBD1. In germline, CDR1 is MNHEY, CDR2 SMNVEV (reference sequence). The J segment lost 1 base and the V segment lost 3 bases, leaving 4 bases of the junction unmatched. The CDR3 is 15 residues long. The CDR3 DNA follows: TGTGCCAGCAGTTTGAGGCAGGGGGCGAACACTGAAGCTTTCTTT. Its protein product is CASSLRQGANTEAFF.

This clonotype was detected many times. J is TRBJ1-6 and V is TRBV6-5; TRBD1 might be the D (5 bases). V dropped 0 bases and J dropped 10 bases, with 13 bases sitting between them. This CDR3 comprises 15 residues. Germline assignment: CDR1 MNHEY and CDR2 SVGAGI. CDR3 DNA: TGTGCCAGCAGTTACTCGCGAGGGGTTGAATCACCCCTCCACTTT. Its protein is CASSYSRGVESPLHF.

This clonotype occurred once. V is TRBV6-8 and J is TRBJ2-5; TRBD2 matches at 8 bases. Trimming at V came to 11 bases and at J to 10 bases, leaving 18 bases not matched to a gene. The CDR3 sequence is 14 residues long. Germline loops: CDR1 MNHGY, CDR2 SAAAGT. Here the CDR3 DNA reads TGTGCCCGCGGGGAGGGCTCCGGGGGGGAGGTCCAGTACTTC. Translated: CARGEGSGGEVQYF.

Ten or more counts support this clonotype. This chain links TRBV5-1 with TRBJ2-2; weak D call: TRBD1 (5 bases). The CDR3 length is 16 residues. V lost 2 bases, J lost 2 bases, and 13 bases lay in between. Per the germline V gene, CDR1 is SGHRS and CDR2 is YFSETQ. The DNA for the CDR3 is TGCGCCAGCAGCTTTCAACCACAGGATAACACCGGGGAGCTGTTTTTT. It specifies CASSFQPQDNTGELFF.

This clonotype showed up many times. The chain joins TRBV7-6 to TRBJ2-5; D call uncertain. This CDR3 spans 13 amino acids. The V gene's germline CDR1 is SGHVS and CDR2 FNYEAQ. The V end was cut by 2 bases, the J end by 4 bases, with 8 bases between. CDR3 amino acids: CASSLQVAETQYF. Here the CDR3 DNA reads TGTGCCAGCAGCTTACAAGTCGCAGAGACCCAGTACTTC.

This clonotype was observed a few times. The genes are TRBV4-1 and TRBJ2-1; 14 nucleotides agree with TRBD2. The J call may be incorrect, as the DNA end agrees better with TRBJ2-7. There are 16 residues in the CDR3. Per the germline V gene, CDR1 is MGHRA and CDR2 is YSYEKL. CDR3 sequence (DNA): TGCGCCAGCAGCTGGACTAGCGGGAGGTCTACGCCCGAGCAGTACTTC. Translation: CASSWTSGRSTPEQYF.

The genes are TRBV2 and TRBJ2-5, with a weak D call TRBD1 (6 bases). Near its end, the DNA agrees better with TRBJ2-7, so the J call may be wrong. This CDR3 contains 13 residues. Germline CDR1 and CDR2: SNHLY and FYNNEI. CDR3 residues: CASRPGHPYEQYF. DNA of the CDR3: TGTGCCAGCAGGCCGGGACATCCCTACGAGCAGTACTTC.

This clonotype was observed a handful of times. The rearrangement links TRBV6-1 to TRBJ2-1; 9 nucleotides line up with TRBD2. Germline assignment: CDR1 MNHNS and CDR2 SASEGT. V lost 6 bases and J lost 7; bases outside the gene matches: 13. The CDR3 consists of 16 residues. Here the CDR3 reads CASRQKTSGVGNEQFF. CDR3 nucleotides: TGTGCCAGCAGGCAAAAGACTAGCGGAGTTGGGAATGAGCAGTTCTTC.